The 6 T cell receptor beta chains below come from one sample, sequenced in a study of cytomegalovirus exposure and HLA in healthy donors. Data came from immunoSEQ multiplex PCR; TCRdb stores just in-frame clones and leaves some out. This sample carries more than 45,000 clones, 89% of them seen once, and the ten largest clones take about 15%. Specimen: PBMCs. These receptor sequences come from a young woman in good health and CMV-seronegative.

The chain employs TRBV27 and TRBJ2-7, with D possibly TRBD1 on 6 matching bases. There are 14 residues in the CDR3. Trimming removed 7 bases from V and 2 bases from J, with 15 bases in between. Germline V gene data show CDR1 as MNHEY and CDR2 as SMNVEV (reference sequence). DNA for the CDR3: TGTGCCAGCACCCCTACGGGACACACCTACGAGCAGTACTTC. Amino acids: CASTPTGHTYEQYF.

V usage is TRBV4-2 and J usage is TRBJ2-7; D is uncertain. This CDR3 comprises 14 residues. V shed 1 base and J shed 3 bases, with 10 bases lying between them. Germline assignment: CDR1 LGHNA and CDR2 YNFKEQ. CDR3 in DNA: TGTGCCAGCAGCCAAGGCGTACCCAACTACGAGCAGTACTTC. Its protein product is CASSQGVPNYEQYF.

A few counts support this clone. The chain is built from TRBV14 and TRBJ1-5; D not resolved. Trimming shortened V by 3 bases and J by 4 bases, and 7 bases separated the two germline ends. The CDR3 has 13 amino acids. Germline V gene sequence: CDR1 SGHDN, CDR2 FVKESK. CDR3 in amino acids: CASSQSENQPQHF. The CDR3 region has the DNA TGTGCCAGCAGCCAGTCAGAAAATCAGCCCCAGCATTTT.

The chain carries TRBV6-1 and TRBJ2-1; 7 bases fit TRBD1. This CDR3 is built from 13 residues. CDR1 and CDR2 (germline): MNHNS, SASEGT. The junction had 3 bases not matched to a gene; V was cut back by 3 bases and J by 7 bases. CDR3: CASSETGWNEQFF. The CDR3 region has the DNA TGTGCCAGCAGTGAGACAGGGTGGAATGAGCAGTTCTTC.

The V call is TRBV14, the J call TRBJ2-1; 9 bases are a match to TRBD1. The V gene end was trimmed by 1 base and the J gene end by 6 bases; junction bases not matched to a gene: 4. The CDR3 runs 15 residues. Germline V gene lookup returns CDR1 SGHDN and CDR2 FVKESK. CDR3 coding DNA: TGTGCCAGCAGCCAAGTCGGGACAGGGTCCAATGAGCAGTTCTTC. It translates to CASSQVGTGSNEQFF.

The V gene is TRBV11-2, the J gene TRBJ2-5; D gene ambiguous. The CDR3 spans 13 residues. V was cut by 3 bases and J by 2 bases, with 7 bases left in between. The germline gives CDR1 SGHAT, CDR2 FQNNGV. The chain's CDR3 is CASSFRRQETQYF. The CDR3 nucleotides read TGTGCCAGCAGCTTTCGGCGGCAAGAGACCCAGTACTTC. Full variable domain (remainder filled in from reference TRBV11-2 and TRBJ2-5): EAGVAQSPRYKIIEKRQSVAFWCNPISGHATLYWYQQILGQGPKLLIQFQNNGVVDDSQLPKDRFSAERLKGVDSTLKIQPAKLEDSAVYLCASSFRRQETQYFGPGTRLLVL.